This record looks at one T cell receptor (beta chain) sequence and its context. V lost 1 base and J lost 0, with 7 bases in between. The CDR3 length is 15 residues. Looked up from germline, CDR1 is SNHLY and CDR2 is FYNNEI. The data were obtained in a study of T cell responses to AZD1222 COVID-19 vaccine. The assay was immunoSEQ multiplex PCR, and TCRdb's table has in-frame clones only and misses some. The sample lists 110,000 to 150,000 clones, roughly 90% occurring once. This receptor was identified in an adult who received the AZD1222 COVID-19 vaccine. The sample in question was peripheral blood, obtained 28 days after the second AZD1222 dose. The genes are TRBV2 and TRBJ1-5, with no clear D. CDR3 bases: TGTGCCAGCAGTGAAGACAGACATAGCAATCAGCCCCAGCATTTT. Residues: CASSEDRHSNQPQHF. Full variable domain (rest looked up from reference TRBV2 and TRBJ1-5): EPEVTQTPSHQVTQMGQEVILRCVPISNHLYFYWYRQILGQKVEFLVSFYNNEISEKSEIFDDQFSVERPDGSNFTLKIRSTKLEDSAMYFCASSEDRHSNQPQHFGDGTRLSIL.